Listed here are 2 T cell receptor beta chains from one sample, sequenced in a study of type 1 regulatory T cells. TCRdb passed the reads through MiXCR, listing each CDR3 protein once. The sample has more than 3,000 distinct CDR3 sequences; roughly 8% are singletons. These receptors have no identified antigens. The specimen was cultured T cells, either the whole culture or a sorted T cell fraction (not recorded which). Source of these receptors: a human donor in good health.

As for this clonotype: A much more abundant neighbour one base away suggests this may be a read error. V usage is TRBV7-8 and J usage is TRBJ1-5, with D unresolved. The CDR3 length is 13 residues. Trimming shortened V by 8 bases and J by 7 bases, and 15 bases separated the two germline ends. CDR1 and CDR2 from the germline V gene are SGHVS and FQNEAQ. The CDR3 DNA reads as TGTGCCAGCGGTCCACAGTCGTCACAGCCCCAGCATTTT. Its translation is CASGPQSSQPQHF.

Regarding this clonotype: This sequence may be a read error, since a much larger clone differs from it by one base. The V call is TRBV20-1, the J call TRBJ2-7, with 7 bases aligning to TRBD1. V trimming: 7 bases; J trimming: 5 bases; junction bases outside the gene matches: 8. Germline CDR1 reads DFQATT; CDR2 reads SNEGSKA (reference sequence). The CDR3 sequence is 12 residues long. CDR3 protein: CSVNDRVHEQYF. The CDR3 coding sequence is TGCAGTGTTAATGACAGGGTCCACGAGCAGTACTTC.